Below are 11 T cell receptor beta chains sequenced from a single sample in a study of CD4 T cells in relation to SARS-CoV-2 and coronaviruses. Method: immunoSEQ multiplex PCR; TCRdb's copy keeps in-frame clones and lacks some. The sample yields under 45,000 clones, around 82% seen once. For these TCRs, the target antigens are not known. The sequenced material came from naive CD4+ T cells from PBMCs, cultured in vitro. Described subset: naive CD4+ T cells isolated by negative enrichment. The receptors stem from an adult with COVID-19.

A single count supports this clone. The CDR3 protein is CASSRTGAETQYF. CDR3 in DNA: TGTGCCAGCAGCAGGACAGGGGCCGAGACCCAGTACTTC. The chain uses TRBV9 and TRBJ2-5; 9 bases line up with TRBD1. This CDR3 contains 13 residues. The ends lost 4 bases at V and 5 bases at J; junction bases unmatched: 3. CDR1 and CDR2 from the germline V gene are SGDLS and YYNGEE.

This chain connects TRBV7-9 to TRBJ2-2; 7 positions agree with TRBD2. This CDR3 spans 17 amino acids. From germline, CDR1 is SEHNR and CDR2 FQNEAQ (reference sequence). V was pared by 5 bases and J by 0 bases, with 9 bases of the junction left unmatched. This CDR3 reads CASSLSTSSSNTGELFF. The CDR3, as DNA: TGTGCCAGCAGCCTTTCGACTAGCAGCTCGAACACCGGGGAGCTGTTTTTT.

V and J are TRBV7-9 and TRBJ2-1, with a weak D call TRBD2 (6 bases). This CDR3 is 18 amino acids long. Looked up from germline, CDR1 is SEHNR and CDR2 is FQNEAQ (reference sequence). V lost 6 bases and J 1 base, leaving 22 bases between the germline ends. This chain's CDR3 is CASRYTRAREFSYNEQFF. In DNA, the CDR3 is TGTGCCAGCAGATACACACGGGCCCGGGAGTTTTCCTACAATGAGCAGTTCTTC.

The rearrangement links TRBV24-1 to TRBJ2-3; no clear D. Per germline, CDR1 KGHDR and CDR2 SFDVKD. Trimming took off 3 bases at V and 1 base at J, with 13 bases between the two ends. This CDR3 is 16 amino acids long. The CDR3 nucleotides are TGTGCCACCAGTGATGGTAGGAGTACTGGCACAGATACGCAGTATTTT. Protein sequence: CATSDGRSTGTDTQYF.

The chain is built from TRBV7-2 and TRBJ2-2, with 12 bases aligning to TRBD1. This CDR3 comprises 17 residues. Germline trimming cut 5 bases from V and 5 bases from J; bases unmatched to any gene: 9. The V gene's germline CDR1 is SGHTA and CDR2 FQGNSA. The CDR3: CASSQPGQGAWTGELFF. The CDR3 nucleotides are TGTGCCAGCAGCCAACCGGGACAGGGGGCCTGGACCGGGGAGCTGTTTTTT. Variable domain in full (rest from reference TRBV7-2 and TRBJ2-2): GAGVSQSPSNKVTEKGKDVELRCDPISGHTALYWYRQSLGQGLEFLIYFQGNSAPDKSGLPSDRFSAERTGGSVSTLTIQRTQQEDSAVYLCASSQPGQGAWTGELFFGEGSRLTVL.

Only a few counts were recorded for this clone. V usage is TRBV5-4 and J usage is TRBJ1-5; D call uncertain. Germline CDR1 is SGHNT and CDR2 is YYREEE (reference sequence). V lost 4 bases and J 7 bases, leaving 15 bases between the germline ends. CDR3 length: 14 residues. Written as DNA, the CDR3 is TGTGCCAGCAGCGCGACACCCTCCGGGCAGCCCCAGCATTTT. This codes for CASSATPSGQPQHF.

The chain joins TRBV28 to TRBJ2-7; D perhaps matches TRBD2 (6 bases). CDR1 MDHEN and CDR2 SYDVKM come from the germline V gene. Trimming took 9 bases from V and 6 from J, leaving 24 bases between them. CDR3 length: 15 residues. The CDR3 loop is CASSLSGFLSGEQYF. CDR3 sequence (DNA): TGTGCCAGTTCGCTCAGCGGGTTTCTCTCGGGCGAGCAGTACTTC. The full variable domain, rest sourced from reference TRBV28 and TRBJ2-7, is DVKVTQSSRYLVKRTGEKVFLECVQDMDHENMFWYRQDPGLGLRLIYFSYDVKMKEKGDIPEGYSVSREKKERFSLILESASTNQTSMYLCASSLSGFLSGEQYFGPGTRLTVT.

The CDR3 DNA reads as TGTGCCAGCAGCGTATACGGGGTGGGAGATACGCAGTATTTT. This sequence encodes CASSVYGVGDTQYF. The V and J genes are TRBV9 and TRBJ2-3, with D possibly TRBD2 on 5 matching bases. Per germline, CDR1 SGDLS and CDR2 YYNGEE. The CDR3 is 14 residues long. The V end lost 1 base, the J end lost 5 bases, and 11 bases lay between the germline ends. Complete variable domain (other parts from reference TRBV9 and TRBJ2-3): DSGVTQTPKHLITATGQRVTLRCSPRSGDLSVYWYQQSLDQGLQFLIQYYNGEERAKGNILERFSAQQFPDLHSELNLSSLELGDSALYFCASSVYGVGDTQYFGPGTRLTVL.

This clone was seen a single time. The chain is built from TRBV7-3 and TRBJ2-5; the D is unclear. V was shortened by 1 base and J by 2 bases, with 14 bases between the two germline ends. The germline gives CDR1 SGHTA, CDR2 FQGTGA. CDR3 length: 16 residues. CDR3 sequence: CASSLMPGLEQETQYF. The CDR3 DNA is TGTGCCAGCAGCTTAATGCCGGGCCTAGAACAAGAGACCCAGTACTTC.

The V and J genes are TRBV10-2 and TRBJ2-7; 8 bases align to TRBD2. The CDR3 is 15 amino acids. CDR1 is WSHSY, CDR2 SAAADI, per germline. The trim removed 8 bases at V and 4 bases at J, leaving 13 bases unmatched. The CDR3 sequence: CASCPFSGMSYEQYF. The CDR3 region has the DNA TGCGCCAGCTGCCCCTTTAGCGGGATGTCTTACGAGCAGTACTTC.

This clone was seen just once. V usage is TRBV6-2 or TRBV6-3 and J usage is TRBJ2-7; perhaps TRBD2 as D (6 bases). Germline lookup yields CDR1 MNHEY and CDR2 SVGEGT. This CDR3 has 18 residues. Trimming cost V 1 base and J 2 bases, with 21 bases left between them. The CDR3 DNA sequence: TGTGCCAGCAGTTACTTGGCGGGGCGAGCGCAGCAAACCTACGAGCAGTACTTC. The encoded protein is CASSYLAGRAQQTYEQYF.